Following are 31 T cell receptor beta chains from one sample sequenced in a study of cytomegalovirus exposure and HLA in healthy donors. PCR was performed using 60 Vbeta and 13 Jbeta primers. Method: immunoSEQ multiplex PCR; TCRdb's copy keeps in-frame clones and lacks some. The sample lists 170,000 or so clones, 75% to 85% occurring once. The specimen sequenced was PBMCs. These receptors all stem from a woman aged 50 to 65 in good health and CMV-seropositive.

This chain uses TRBV6-6 with TRBJ2-2; weak D call: TRBD1 (6 bases). V dropped 2 bases and J dropped 5 bases, with 9 bases sitting between them. The V gene's germline CDR1 is MNHNY and CDR2 SVGAGI (reference sequence). The CDR3 is 14 residues long. DNA of the CDR3: TGTGCCAGCAGTTACCTACAGGGAACCGGGGAGCTGTTTTTT. Translated, it gives CASSYLQGTGELFF.

This chain joins TRBV5-4 and TRBJ1-3; no clear D. V lost 4 bases to trimming and J lost 4 bases, with 18 bases between them. The germline V gene encodes CDR1 SGHNT and CDR2 YYREEE (reference sequence). This CDR3 contains 16 residues. The CDR3 DNA is TGTGCCAGCAGCCAGAATCACCCTGGTACAGGAAACACCATATATTTT. Translation gives CASSQNHPGTGNTIYF.

The V gene is TRBV29-1, the J gene TRBJ1-1; maybe TRBD1 (6 bases). The CDR3 contains 14 residues. Germline lookup yields CDR1 SQVTM and CDR2 ANQGSEA. Trimming removed 5 bases from V and 1 base from J, with 14 bases in between. CDR3 sequence reads: CSVPGQFQNTEAFF. DNA for the CDR3: TGCAGCGTTCCTGGACAGTTCCAGAACACTGAAGCTTTCTTT. The whole variable domain, remainder taken from reference TRBV29-1 and TRBJ1-1, is SAVISQKPSRDICQRGTSLTIQCQVDSQVTMMFWYRQQPGQSLTLIATANQGSEATYESGFVIDKFPISRPNLTFSTLTVSNMSPEDSSIYLCSVPGQFQNTEAFFGQGTRLTVV.

The rearrangement uses TRBV5-1 and TRBJ2-3; 9 positions agree with TRBD2. The CDR3 is made up of 18 amino acids. Per the germline V gene, CDR1 is SGHRS and CDR2 is YFSETQ. Trimming took 4 bases from V and 3 from J; bases not matched to a gene: 15. In DNA, the CDR3 is TGCGCCAGCAGCCCCTGGGGTAGCGGGGGAGAGCCTACAGATACGCAGTATTTT. Residues: CASSPWGSGGEPTDTQYF.

The chain links TRBV6-5 to TRBJ1-2, with TRBD1 matching 8 bases. The CDR3 is made up of 13 amino acids. Germline CDR1 is MNHEY and CDR2 is SVGAGI. V was pared by 5 bases and J by 4 bases, with 3 bases of the junction left unmatched. The CDR3 nucleotides are TGTGCCAGCAGTAGGACAGGGAGCTATGGCTACACCTTC. It is translated as CASSRTGSYGYTF.

This clone was seen a handful of times. The CDR3 bases are TGCGCCAGCAGCCCCAACGTAGGGACATCAGACGAGCAGTACTTC. It translates to CASSPNVGTSDEQYF. The chain links TRBV5-1 to TRBJ2-7; D might be TRBD1 (6 bases). The V end lost 4 bases, the J end lost 5 bases, and 19 bases lay between the germline ends. Germline lookup yields CDR1 SGHRS and CDR2 YFSETQ. This CDR3 spans 15 amino acids.

The V gene is TRBV18, the J gene TRBJ2-2, with TRBD1 as a possible D gene (6 bases). V lost 4 bases to trimming and J lost 3 bases, with 9 bases between them. Germline values: CDR1 KGHSH, CDR2 LQKENI. This CDR3 is built from 14 residues. CDR3 sequence (DNA): TGTGCCAGCTCACAAACAGGGCACACCGGGGAGCTGTTTTTT. Amino acids: CASSQTGHTGELFF. Full variable domain (missing parts from reference TRBV18 and TRBJ2-2): NAGVMQNPRHLVRRRGQEARLRCSPMKGHSHVYWYRQLPEEGLKFMVYLQKENIIDESGMPKERFSAEFPKEGPSILRIQQVVRGDSAAYFCASSQTGHTGELFFGEGSRLTVL.

The rearrangement uses TRBV9 and TRBJ2-7, with 13 bases that match TRBD2. Germline-derived CDR1 and CDR2 are SGDLS and YYNGEE. The CDR3 covers 15 residues. V was clipped by 4 bases and J by 4 bases; unmatched bases: 5. The CDR3 DNA is TGTGCCAGCAGCCGGACTAGCGGGAGCTTTTACGAGCAGTACTTC. Translating gives CASSRTSGSFYEQYF.

J is TRBJ2-5 and V is TRBV6-1; 9 positions agree with TRBD1. The CDR3 runs to 14 residues. V was pared by 6 bases and J by 5 bases, with 7 bases of the junction left unmatched. Germline V lookup: CDR1 MNHNS, CDR2 SASEGT. For the CDR3, the DNA is TGTGCCAGCAGGGACAGGGGAGGGGGGGAGACCCAGTACTTC. It yields the protein CASRDRGGGETQYF.

The CDR3 sequence is CASSHPGRGQPQHF. The CDR3, as DNA: TGCGCCAGCAGCCACCCAGGACGGGGTCAGCCCCAGCATTTT. The chain is built from TRBV4-1 and TRBJ1-5; D gene unclear. Per the germline V gene, CDR1 is MGHRA and CDR2 is YSYEKL. This CDR3 has 14 residues. V was trimmed by 3 bases and J by 6 bases, leaving 12 bases between them.

This chain uses TRBV15 with TRBJ2-5; 9 bases map to TRBD1. The V segment lost 3 bases and the J segment 5 bases; nucleotides outside the gene matches: 19. The CDR3 is made up of 19 amino acids. Germline V lookup: CDR1 LNHNV, CDR2 YYDKDF (reference sequence). The CDR3 nucleotides are TGTGCCACCAGCAGCAAATTTTTGGCGGGACAGGGATTGTTGGAGACCCAGTACTTC. This gives the protein CATSSKFLAGQGLLETQYF.

The genes are TRBV7-8 and TRBJ1-5, with 9 bases fitting TRBD1. Germline V gene sequence: CDR1 SGHVS, CDR2 FQNEAQ. There are 16 residues in the CDR3. V was clipped by 0 bases and J by 5 bases; unmatched bases: 5. In DNA, the CDR3 is TGTGCCAGCAGCTTAGCAGGGACAGGGAACGATCAGCCCCAGCATTTT. It translates to CASSLAGTGNDQPQHF.

This sequence joins TRBV9 and TRBJ1-3; D is unclear. V lost 0 bases, J lost 5 bases, and 15 bases lay in between. This CDR3 comprises 16 residues. The V gene's germline CDR1 is SGDLS and CDR2 YYNGEE. The CDR3 DNA sequence: TGTGCCAGCAGCGTAGCGCTCGGAGGATCTAGAAACACCATATATTTT. Translated: CASSVALGGSRNTIYF.

V usage is TRBV25-1 and J usage is TRBJ1-1; D is possibly TRBD1 (6 bases). Looked up from germline, CDR1 is MGHDK and CDR2 is SYGVNS. Trimming removed 6 bases from V and 8 bases from J, with 10 bases in between. This CDR3 region has 11 residues. DNA of the CDR3: TGTGCCAGCAGGCAGGGGACAGAAGCTTTCTTT. Translated: CASRQGTEAFF.

The chain has TRBV6-5 and TRBJ1-6; possible D gene TRBD1, 6 bases. CDR3 length: 16 residues. The V end was cut by 2 bases, the J end by 9 bases, with 17 bases between. Germline loops: CDR1 MNHEY, CDR2 SVGAGI. This CDR3 is CASSYRSTGIGSPLHF. CDR3 DNA: TGTGCCAGCAGTTACCGAAGTACAGGGATCGGTTCACCCCTCCACTTT.

The V call is TRBV15, the J call TRBJ2-3; TRBD2 matches at 16 bases. The junction had 8 bases not matched to a gene; V was cut back by 2 bases and J by 6 bases. The length of the CDR3 is 18 residues. Germline assignment: CDR1 LNHNV and CDR2 YYDKDF (reference sequence). This CDR3 is CATSRPPGLAGGYDTQYF. CDR3 DNA: TGTGCCACCAGCAGACCCCCGGGACTAGCGGGGGGGTATGATACGCAGTATTTT.

The chain recombines TRBV19 with TRBJ1-3; TRBD1 matches 9 bases. Looked up from germline, CDR1 is LNHDA and CDR2 is SQIVND (reference sequence). V lost 8 bases, J lost 0 bases, and 5 bases stayed unmatched. The CDR3 contains 15 residues. CDR3 sequence: CASGQGIFSGNTIYF. The CDR3 DNA is TGTGCCAGTGGACAGGGGATTTTCTCTGGAAACACCATATATTTT.

V and J are TRBV7-3 and TRBJ2-3; a weak D match, TRBD1 (6 bases). V dropped 2 bases and J dropped 0 bases, with 9 bases sitting between them. The germline V gene encodes CDR1 SGHTA and CDR2 FQGTGA. This CDR3 contains 15 residues. The DNA of the CDR3 is TGTGCCAGCAGCTTAGTGGGGGCGAGCACAGATACGCAGTATTTT. Translated, it gives CASSLVGASTDTQYF. Complete variable domain (other parts from reference TRBV7-3 and TRBJ2-3): GAGVSQTPSNKVTEKGKYVELRCDPISGHTALYWYRQSLGQGPEFLIYFQGTGAADDSGLPNDRFFAVRPEGSVSTLKIQRTERGDSAVYLCASSLVGASTDTQYFGPGTRLTVL.

The V gene is TRBV5-4, the J gene TRBJ1-2; 10 nucleotides agree with TRBD1. J gave up 6 bases and V 4 bases, and 6 bases lay outside the gene matches. CDR1 is SGHNT and CDR2 is YYREEE in the germline V gene (reference sequence). The CDR3 runs 14 residues. This chain's CDR3 is CASSARDRGHGYTF. The DNA for the CDR3 is TGTGCCAGCAGCGCCCGGGACAGGGGCCATGGCTACACCTTC.

V usage is TRBV5-6 and J usage is TRBJ2-7, with D possibly matching TRBD1 (5 bases). V lost 0 bases, J lost 7 bases, and 11 bases lay in between. CDR3 length: 13 amino acids. Germline CDR1 is SGHDT and CDR2 is YYEEEE. The CDR3 is CASSLARREEQYF. CDR3 in DNA: TGTGCCAGCAGCTTGGCCCGCAGGGAAGAGCAGTACTTC.

In its sample, this clone was seen a few times. The rearrangement uses TRBV5-1 and TRBJ2-5; 7 nucleotides line up with TRBD1. The V and J ends lost 0 bases and 3 bases, in that order; junction bases with no gene match: 5. Germline values: CDR1 SGHRS, CDR2 YFSETQ. The CDR3 is made up of 15 amino acids. CDR3 in DNA: TGCGCCAGCAGCTTGGCCCTCGGACAGGAAGAGACCCAGTACTTC. Translating gives CASSLALGQEETQYF.

This chain uses TRBV6-5 with TRBJ2-5, with D perhaps TRBD2 (5 bases). CDR3 length: 14 amino acids. In germline, CDR1 is MNHEY, CDR2 SVGAGI. Trimming cost V 0 bases and J 5 bases, with 10 bases left between them. CDR3 DNA sequence: TGTGCCAGCAGTTACTCGACGGGGTCGGAGACCCAGTACTTC. It codes for CASSYSTGSETQYF.

This clone was seen only a few times. This chain connects TRBV10-3 to TRBJ1-1; D might be TRBD1 (5 bases). V was shortened by 0 bases and J by 0 bases, with 11 bases between the two germline ends. The CDR3 extends over 16 amino acids. The germline gives CDR1 ENHRY, CDR2 SYGVKD. This CDR3 reads CAISESIGAMNTEAFF. The CDR3 bases are TGTGCCATCAGTGAGTCAATAGGGGCTATGAACACTGAAGCTTTCTTT.

The chain has TRBV9 and TRBJ2-5, with 12 bases matching TRBD2. This CDR3 is 15 amino acids long. In germline, CDR1 is SGDLS, CDR2 YYNGEE. J lost 4 bases, V lost 0 bases, and 1 base had no gene match. This CDR3 reads CASSVETSGGETQYF. The CDR3 DNA is TGTGCCAGCAGCGTAGAGACTAGCGGGGGAGAGACCCAGTACTTC.

V gene TRBV30 combines with J gene TRBJ2-7; maybe TRBD2 (6 bases). CDR1 is GTSNPN and CDR2 is SVGIG in the germline V gene (reference sequence). CDR3 length equals 15 residues. V lost 0 bases and J 1 base, leaving 13 bases between the germline ends. CDR3 in amino acids: CAWSVSHGGSYEQYF. The CDR3 DNA reads as TGTGCCTGGAGTGTCTCCCACGGGGGATCCTACGAGCAGTACTTC.

V and J are TRBV5-4 and TRBJ1-2; D may be TRBD1 (6 bases). The germline CDR1 and CDR2 sequences are SGHNT and YYREEE (reference sequence). The CDR3 covers 13 residues. V dropped 0 bases and J dropped 4 bases, with 7 bases sitting between them. The CDR3 DNA sequence: TGTGCCAGCAGCTTGGGACAGGTCTATGGCTACACCTTC. Amino acid sequence: CASSLGQVYGYTF.

This clone was counted once. The rearrangement links TRBV7-9 to TRBJ2-5; possible D gene TRBD2, 6 bases. Trimming removed 10 bases at V and 2 bases at J, with 11 bases between. In germline, CDR1 is SEHNR, CDR2 FQNEAQ (reference sequence). The CDR3 consists of 12 residues. The CDR3 sequence: CAIFGRQETQYF. The CDR3 nucleotides read TGTGCCATTTTTGGGAGGCAAGAGACCCAGTACTTC.

In the case of this clone: One end of the junction fails to match germline, which may point to a read error. The chain is built from TRBV7-9 and TRBJ1-6, with 10 bases identical to TRBD1. CDR1 SEHNR and CDR2 FQNEAQ come from the germline V gene (reference sequence). The CDR3 is 17 amino acids. The CDR3 protein is CSSSFYSVRDRGSPLHF. In DNA form, the CDR3 reads TGTTCCAGCAGCTTTTACTCCGTCCGGGACAGGGGTTCACCCCTCCACTTT.

This chain uses TRBV4-2 with TRBJ2-3; D call uncertain. Between the trimmed V and J ends, which lost 4 bases and 8 bases, there was a span of 10 bases. Germline V CDR1 and CDR2: LGHNA, YNFKEQ. The length of the CDR3 is 12 residues. The CDR3 reads CASSREMSTQYF. The CDR3 DNA reads TGTGCCAGCAGCCGAGAGATGAGTACGCAGTATTTT.

The chain has TRBV7-2 and TRBJ1-6; D is uncertain. The CDR3 sequence is 12 residues long. Trimming removed 2 bases at V and 6 bases at J, with 2 bases between. Germline assignment: CDR1 SGHTA and CDR2 FQGNSA. DNA of the CDR3: TGTGCCAGCAGCTTACTTAATTCACCCCTCCACTTT. It yields the protein CASSLLNSPLHF.

The V gene is TRBV30, the J gene TRBJ2-1; 8 bases agree with TRBD1. CDR1 is GTSNPN and CDR2 is SVGIG in the germline V gene (reference sequence). The CDR3 runs 14 residues. The trim removed 7 bases at V and 3 bases at J, leaving 8 bases unmatched. This CDR3 reads CASLTGGLYNEQFF. In nucleotides, the CDR3 is TGTGCCTCTCTAACAGGGGGTCTCTACAATGAGCAGTTCTTC.